The next 3 T cell receptor beta chains were all read from a single sample in a study of blood T cell repertoires in COVID-19. This table comes from immunoSEQ multiplex PCR, and its TCRdb copy is limited to in-frame clones, with some not included. The repertoire holds about 100,000 clones, with approximately 84% as singletons. What was sequenced was peripheral blood. These receptors originate from a man aged 25 to 45 in a cohort sampled during active COVID-19.

This chain joins TRBV28 and TRBJ2-7; D possibly corresponds to TRBD1 (6 bases). V was clipped by 2 bases and J by 13 bases, with 18 bases between them. Germline CDR1 is MDHEN and CDR2 is SYDVKM. The CDR3 consists of 13 residues. The CDR3 region is CASSLRMQGSIYF. The CDR3 nucleotides read TGTGCCAGCAGTTTAAGGATGCAGGGGTCAATATACTTC.

This clone showed up just a few times. The chain is built from TRBV18 and TRBJ1-2; TRBD1 aligns across 7 bases. The J segment lost 1 base and the V segment lost 6 bases, leaving 5 bases of the junction unmatched. Germline CDR1 and CDR2: KGHSH and LQKENI. This CDR3 contains 14 residues. The CDR3 is CASSQGDSNYGYTF. The DNA for the CDR3 is TGTGCCAGCTCCCAAGGGGACAGTAACTATGGCTACACCTTC.

This sequence joins TRBV5-4 and TRBJ1-5; 10 bases are a match to TRBD1. Trimming at V came to 4 bases and at J to 7 bases, leaving 8 bases not matched to a gene. CDR1 is SGHNT and CDR2 is YYREEE in the germline V gene (reference sequence). The CDR3 extends over 15 amino acids. This CDR3 reads CASSKGQGVGQPQHF. DNA for the CDR3: TGTGCCAGCAGCAAAGGACAGGGGGTCGGGCAGCCCCAGCATTTT.